The 22 T cell receptor beta chains below all came from one sample that was sequenced in a study of cytomegalovirus exposure and HLA in healthy donors. 60 Vbeta and 13 Jbeta primers were used in PCR. Libraries were prepared by immunoSEQ multiplex PCR; TCRdb keeps only in-frame clonotypes and omits some of them. This repertoire includes about 77,000 clones. Sample: PBMCs. The source is a man aged 50 to 60 in good health and CMV-seropositive.

V gene TRBV4-1 combines with J gene TRBJ1-1; perhaps TRBD1 as D (5 bases). The CDR3 sequence is 16 residues long. Trimming shortened V by 5 bases and J by 6 bases, and 22 bases separated the two germline ends. CDR1 is MGHRA and CDR2 is YSYEKL in the germline V gene. CDR3 protein: CASSVGLSTEGAEAFF. The CDR3 region has the DNA TGCGCCAGCAGCGTGGGACTTTCGACGGAGGGTGCTGAAGCTTTCTTT.

J is TRBJ1-1 and V is TRBV13; 8 bases agree with TRBD1. The germline CDR1 and CDR2 sequences are PRHDT and FYEKMQ (reference sequence). V shed 4 bases, J shed 1 base, and the junction held 8 bases outside the gene matches. There are 16 residues in the CDR3. In DNA form, the CDR3 reads TGTGCCAGCAGCTCCATTAACAGGGGGAGGAACACTGAAGCTTTCTTT. Residues: CASSSINRGRNTEAFF.

The chain uses TRBV18 and TRBJ2-1; 9 bases fit TRBD2. CDR3 size: 13 residues. Germline V CDR1 and CDR2: KGHSH, LQKENI. J gave up 7 bases and V 3 bases, and 1 base lay outside the gene matches. The CDR3 DNA follows: TGTGCCAGCTCACCCGGACTAGCGAATGAGCAGTTCTTC. This sequence encodes CASSPGLANEQFF.

The chain recombines TRBV19 with TRBJ2-1; D may be TRBD1 (6 bases). Trimming took off 5 bases at V and 4 bases at J, with 18 bases between the two ends. Germline CDR1 reads LNHDA; CDR2 reads SQIVND (reference sequence). CDR3 length: 16 amino acids. CDR3 nucleotide sequence: TGTGCCAGTAGTCGTTTTTTTGGACAGAGTTACAATGAGCAGTTCTTC. Protein sequence: CASSRFFGQSYNEQFF.

The chain couples TRBV18 to TRBJ1-1; tentative D call: TRBD1 (5 bases). V lost 3 bases and J 4 bases, leaving 15 bases between the germline ends. This CDR3 is built from 15 residues. Germline V gene lookup returns CDR1 KGHSH and CDR2 LQKENI. The CDR3 DNA follows: TGTGCCAGCTCACCGTCAGGGACTCCGGGCACTGAAGCTTTCTTT. Encoded protein: CASSPSGTPGTEAFF.

The chain links TRBV9 to TRBJ2-7, with 11 positions matching TRBD2. Germline loops: CDR1 SGDLS, CDR2 YYNGEE. This CDR3 has 15 residues. Germline trimming cut 4 bases from V and 2 bases from J; bases unmatched to any gene: 5. CDR3 sequence (DNA): TGTGCCAGCAGCTCCGGGACTAGCGGCACCTACGAGCAGTACTTC. Translation: CASSSGTSGTYEQYF.

This chain connects TRBV19 to TRBJ2-5; TRBD2 agrees at 8 bases. Germline lookup yields CDR1 LNHDA and CDR2 SQIVND (reference sequence). CDR3 size: 15 residues. V was pared by 3 bases and J by 3 bases, with 6 bases of the junction left unmatched. The CDR3 loop is CASSIDSGSKETQYF. The DNA for the CDR3 is TGTGCCAGTAGTATTGACAGCGGGAGTAAAGAGACCCAGTACTTC.

The genes are TRBV28 and TRBJ1-2; 7 bases map to TRBD1. V shed 4 bases and J 10 bases; nucleotides not matched to a gene: 18. CDR1 MDHEN and CDR2 SYDVKM come from the germline V gene. This CDR3 spans 16 amino acids. The CDR3 sequence: CASSSPGVGTACYYTF. CDR3 nucleotides: TGTGCCAGCAGTTCCCCTGGGGTTGGGACAGCCTGCTACTACACCTTC.

The chain recombines TRBV5-1 with TRBJ2-3; tentatively, D is TRBD1 (5 bases). CDR1 and CDR2 (germline): SGHRS, YFSETQ. The length of the CDR3 is 15 residues. V lost 4 bases and J 5 bases, leaving 17 bases between the germline ends. The CDR3 sequence is CASSPQGARRDTQYF. For the CDR3, the DNA is TGCGCCAGCAGCCCCCAAGGGGCCCGGCGAGATACGCAGTATTTT.

This chain joins TRBV5-8 and TRBJ2-7; perhaps TRBD2 as D (5 bases). The V end lost 1 base, the J end lost 3 bases, and 8 bases lay between the germline ends. The CDR3 covers 13 residues. Germline assignment: CDR1 SGHTS and CDR2 YDEGEE. CDR3 amino acids: CASSLRSGYEQYF. The CDR3 DNA follows: TGTGCCAGCAGCTTGCGGAGCGGCTACGAGCAGTACTTC.

This rearrangement joins TRBV11-2 to TRBJ1-1; D unresolved. V was clipped by 4 bases and J by 4 bases, with 16 bases between them. The CDR3 runs to 15 residues. CDR1 is SGHAT and CDR2 is FQNNGV in the germline V gene. DNA for the CDR3: TGTGCCAGCAGCTCCTGGACCCCGGAGGCCACTGAAGCTTTCTTT. The encoded protein is CASSSWTPEATEAFF.

The rearrangement uses TRBV4-1 and TRBJ1-5; D remains ambiguous. The CDR3 has 14 amino acids. Germline loops: CDR1 MGHRA, CDR2 YSYEKL. Trimming removed 0 bases at V and 4 bases at J, with 7 bases between. For the CDR3, the DNA is TGCGCCAGCAGCCAAGAACTGCGGAATCAGCCCCAGCATTTT. Translating it yields CASSQELRNQPQHF.

V and J are TRBV5-5 and TRBJ1-6; D remains unclear. The germline V gene encodes CDR1 SGHKS and CDR2 YYEKEE (reference sequence). This CDR3 is 12 amino acids long. V dropped 2 bases and J dropped 7 bases, with 4 bases sitting between them. CDR3 protein: CASSFLNSPLHF. DNA for the CDR3: TGTGCCAGCAGCTTCCTCAATTCACCCCTCCACTTT.

The chain employs TRBV5-1 and TRBJ2-2; D remains ambiguous. The germline V gene has CDR1 SGHRS and CDR2 YFSETQ. Between the trimmed V and J ends, which lost 2 bases and 0 bases, there was a span of 8 bases. The CDR3 has 15 residues. CDR3 nucleotide sequence: TGCGCCAGCAGCTTCGACGGGTCGAACACCGGGGAGCTGTTTTTT. It translates to CASSFDGSNTGELFF.

The V and J genes are TRBV7-9 and TRBJ2-7; 12 nucleotides match TRBD2. Germline CDR1 and CDR2: SEHNR and FQNEAQ (reference sequence). V lost 8 bases, J lost 3 bases, and 5 bases stayed unmatched. CDR3 length: 14 amino acids. DNA for the CDR3: TGTGCCAGCGGACTAGCGGGGTTCATCTACGAGCAGTACTTC. The encoded protein is CASGLAGFIYEQYF. The whole variable domain, remainder taken from reference TRBV7-9 and TRBJ2-7, is DTGVSQNPRHKITKRGQNVTFRCDPISEHNRLYWYRQTLGQGPEFLTYFQNEAQLEKSRLLSDRFSAERPKGSFSTLEIQRTEQGDSAMYLCASGLAGFIYEQYFGPGTRLTVT.

CDR3 nucleotide sequence: TGTGCCAGCAGCTTAGCGGGGTCGAGCGGGAGCATCTCCTACGAGCAGTACTTC. Amino acids: CASSLAGSSGSISYEQYF. V and J are TRBV7-9 and TRBJ2-7, with 8 bases fitting TRBD2. This CDR3 spans 18 amino acids. Germline V gives CDR1 SEHNR, CDR2 FQNEAQ (reference sequence). The ends lost 0 bases at V and 0 bases at J; junction bases unmatched: 10. The variable domain in full, completed from reference TRBV7-9 and TRBJ2-7, reads DTGVSQNPRHKITKRGQNVTFRCDPISEHNRLYWYRQTLGQGPEFLTYFQNEAQLEKSRLLSDRFSAERPKGSFSTLEIQRTEQGDSAMYLCASSLAGSSGSISYEQYFGPGTRLTVT.

V is TRBV6-1 and J is TRBJ2-2; perhaps TRBD1 as D (6 bases). The germline V gene has CDR1 MNHNS and CDR2 SASEGT. V lost 6 bases and J 5 bases, leaving 13 bases between the germline ends. This CDR3 is built from 14 residues. The DNA of the CDR3 is TGTGCCAGCAGAACAGGGTTCGGGACCGGGGAGCTGTTTTTT. Amino acid sequence: CASRTGFGTGELFF.

The J gene is TRBJ2-1, the V gene TRBV19; TRBD2 agrees at 9 bases. The CDR3 loop spans 16 amino acids. V shed 5 bases, J shed 7 bases, and the junction held 12 bases outside the gene matches. CDR1 LNHDA and CDR2 SQIVND come from the germline V gene (reference sequence). CDR3 DNA: TGTGCCAGTAGTTCCCTAGTAGCGGGAGTAAGGAATGAGCAGTTCTTC. The encoded protein is CASSSLVAGVRNEQFF. The full variable domain, rest sourced from reference TRBV19 and TRBJ2-1, is DGGITQSPKYLFRKEGQNVTLSCEQNLNHDAMYWYRQDPGQGLRLIYYSQIVNDFQKGDIAEGYSVSREKKESFPLTVTSAQKNPTAFYLCASSSLVAGVRNEQFFGPGTRLTVL.

The chain couples TRBV21-1 to TRBJ2-5; the table's D gene call, TRBD1, was not cross checked with the DNA. TRBV21-1 is a listed pseudogene. This CDR3 has 14 amino acids. The CDR3 DNA is TGTGCCAGCACCAACTCTCCGGGACAGGGGACCCAGTACTTC. Protein sequence: CASTNSPGQGTQYF.

The chain joins TRBV5-6 to TRBJ2-3, with 10 bases that match TRBD1. The germline V gene encodes CDR1 SGHDT and CDR2 YYEEEE. With 3 bases clipped from V and 4 bases from J, the junction kept 8 bases outside the gene matches. This CDR3 spans 16 amino acids. CDR3 sequence: CASSSEGTGEADTQYF. In nucleotides, the CDR3 is TGTGCCAGCAGCTCCGAAGGGACAGGGGAGGCAGATACGCAGTATTTT. Drawing the rest from reference TRBV5-6 and TRBJ2-3, the complete variable domain is DAGVTQSPTHLIKTRGQQVTLRCSPKSGHDTVSWYQQALGQGPQFIFQYYEEEERQRGNFPDRFSGHQFPNYSSELNVNALLLGDSALYLCASSSEGTGEADTQYFGPGTRLTVL.

Turning to this clone: Other DNA sequences in this sample translate to the same CDR3. The gene calls are TRBV28 and TRBJ1-2; weak D call: TRBD1 (5 bases). Germline CDR1 is MDHEN and CDR2 is SYDVKM. The ends were cut back, 3 bases at V and 5 bases at J, with 10 bases in the middle. The CDR3 spans 13 residues. Here the CDR3 DNA reads TGTGCCAGCAGTTTGGGGCAGGGATATGGCTACACCTTC. This encodes CASSLGQGYGYTF.

The chain combines TRBV30 with TRBJ1-6; maybe TRBD1 (5 bases). The CDR3 is 13 amino acids. V was pared by 1 base and J by 7 bases, with 8 bases between. In germline, CDR1 is GTSNPN, CDR2 SVGIG (reference sequence). The CDR3 DNA reads as TGTGCCTGGAGTGAGACAGAGAATTCACCCCTCCACTTT. It specifies CAWSETENSPLHF. Using reference TRBV30 and TRBJ1-6 for the parts outside the CDR3, the full variable domain is SQTIHQWPATLVQPVGSPLSLECTVEGTSNPNLYWYRQAAGRGLQLLFYSVGIGQISSEVPQNLSASRPQDRQFILSSKKLLLSDSGFYLCAWSETENSPLHFGNGTRLTVT.